The rows below give T cell receptor beta chains drawn from one sample of a study of T cells in localized non-small cell lung cancer. TCRdb's table, derived via immunoSEQ multiplex PCR, lists solely in-frame clones and lacks some. The table lists roughly 58,000 clones, about four fifths of them singletons, with roughly 4.5% in the top ten. The sequencing used PBMCs, collected before any cancer treatment. Every receptor here comes from a man between 35 and 75 years old with stage II lung adenocarcinoma. Each CDR3 is given without its conserved first and last residue.

cdr3_length v_call cdr3_aa
12 TRBV29-1 SVAGGLNTGELF
13 TRBV2 ASSERGSSNQPQH
11 TRBV14 ASSGGSNQPQH
10 TRBV30 AWSTRPTEAF
16 TRBV7-6 ASSSGLAGTARTDTQY
13 TRBV7-2 ASSLARGGYNEQF
12 TRBV7-2 ASSLTSGRAEQF
13 TRBV6-5 ASRLTVNGGNTQY
11 TRBV19 ASSLDRTYEQY
11 TRBV29-1 SADIRGEETQY
13 TRBV29-1 SVTGDSTGANVLT
13 TRBV19 ASSIVDRLNTEAF
14 TRBV7-9 ASSFPRTGGKNIQY
13 TRBV6-6 ASGQGTMSNQPQH
11 TRBV6-6 ASSYTTRNVLT
13 TRBV21-1 ASTERVAGVETQY
10 TRBV7-2 ASSLETTEAF
12 TRBV14 ASSPRLAAHEQY
12 TRBV5-1 ASSLDRNTGELF
13 TRBV7-6 ASSVDSKFTGELF
14 TRBV4-1 ASSQDPGEAIYGYT
12 TRBV7-2 ASSPGTANTEAF
10 TRBV30 AWSVQGYEQY
11 TRBV2 ASRQSPSYEQY
12 TRBV5-1 ASSLGAAGGELF